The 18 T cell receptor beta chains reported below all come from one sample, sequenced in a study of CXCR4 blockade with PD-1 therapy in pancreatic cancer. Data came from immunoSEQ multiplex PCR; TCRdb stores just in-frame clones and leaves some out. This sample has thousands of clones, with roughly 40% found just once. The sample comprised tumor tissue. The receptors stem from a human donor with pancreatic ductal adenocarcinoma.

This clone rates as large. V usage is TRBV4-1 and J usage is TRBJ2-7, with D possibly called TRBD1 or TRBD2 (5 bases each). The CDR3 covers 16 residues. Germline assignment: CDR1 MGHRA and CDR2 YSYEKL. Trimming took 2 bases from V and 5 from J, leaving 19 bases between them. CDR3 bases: TGCGCCAGCAGCCAAAAGCCGCAGGGAGAGGTGAACGAGCAGTACTTC. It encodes CASSQKPQGEVNEQYF.

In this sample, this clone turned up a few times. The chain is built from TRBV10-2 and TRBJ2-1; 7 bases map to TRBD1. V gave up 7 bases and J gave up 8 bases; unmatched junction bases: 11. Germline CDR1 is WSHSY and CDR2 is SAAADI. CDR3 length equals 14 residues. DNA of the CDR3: TGCGCCAGCACCCAGACAGGGTGGGCGGATGAGCAGTTCTTC. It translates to CASTQTGWADEQFF.

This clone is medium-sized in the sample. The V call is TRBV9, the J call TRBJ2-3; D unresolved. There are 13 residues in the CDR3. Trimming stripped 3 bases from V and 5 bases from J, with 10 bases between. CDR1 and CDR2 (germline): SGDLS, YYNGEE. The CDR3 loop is CASSERAEDTQYF. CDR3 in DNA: TGTGCCAGCAGCGAGCGAGCCGAAGATACGCAGTATTTT. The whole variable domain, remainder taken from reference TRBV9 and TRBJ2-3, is DSGVTQTPKHLITATGQRVTLRCSPRSGDLSVYWYQQSLDQGLQFLIQYYNGEERAKGNILERFSAQQFPDLHSELNLSSLELGDSALYFCASSERAEDTQYFGPGTRLTVL.

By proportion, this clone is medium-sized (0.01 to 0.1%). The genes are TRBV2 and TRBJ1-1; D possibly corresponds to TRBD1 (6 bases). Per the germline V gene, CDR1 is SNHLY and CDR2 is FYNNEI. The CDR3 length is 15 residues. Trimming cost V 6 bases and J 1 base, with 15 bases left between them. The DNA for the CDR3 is TGTGCCAGCAGCCGATTTGAGACAGGGAACACTGAAGCTTTCTTT. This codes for CASSRFETGNTEAFF.

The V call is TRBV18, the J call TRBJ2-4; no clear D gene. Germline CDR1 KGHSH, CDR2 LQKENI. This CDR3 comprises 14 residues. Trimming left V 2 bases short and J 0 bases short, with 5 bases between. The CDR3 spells CASSPDVAKNIQYF. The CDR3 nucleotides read TGTGCCAGCTCACCAGATGTAGCCAAAAACATTCAGTACTTC.

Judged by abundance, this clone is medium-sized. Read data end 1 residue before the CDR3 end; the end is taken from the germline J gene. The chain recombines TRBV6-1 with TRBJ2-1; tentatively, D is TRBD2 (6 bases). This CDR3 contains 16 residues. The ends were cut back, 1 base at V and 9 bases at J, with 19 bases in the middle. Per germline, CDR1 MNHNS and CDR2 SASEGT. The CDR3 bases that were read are TGTGCCAGCAGTGAAGGGGATTACGGGAGAATTGGTGAGCAGTTC. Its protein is CASSEGDYGRIGEQF. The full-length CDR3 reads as CASSEGDYGRIGEQFF.

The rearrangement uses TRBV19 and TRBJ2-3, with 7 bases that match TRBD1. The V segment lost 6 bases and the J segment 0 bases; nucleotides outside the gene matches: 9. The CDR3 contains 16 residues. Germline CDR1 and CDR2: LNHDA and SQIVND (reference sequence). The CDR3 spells CASRNRGSGSTDTQYF. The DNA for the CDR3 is TGTGCCAGTAGGAACAGGGGTAGTGGAAGCACAGATACGCAGTATTTT.

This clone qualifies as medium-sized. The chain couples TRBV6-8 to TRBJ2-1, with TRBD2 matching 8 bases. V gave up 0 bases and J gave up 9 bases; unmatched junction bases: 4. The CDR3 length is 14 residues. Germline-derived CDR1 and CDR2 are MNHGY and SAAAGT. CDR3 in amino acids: CASSYSSGSSEQFF. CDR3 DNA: TGTGCCAGCAGTTACTCCAGCGGGAGCAGTGAGCAGTTCTTC.

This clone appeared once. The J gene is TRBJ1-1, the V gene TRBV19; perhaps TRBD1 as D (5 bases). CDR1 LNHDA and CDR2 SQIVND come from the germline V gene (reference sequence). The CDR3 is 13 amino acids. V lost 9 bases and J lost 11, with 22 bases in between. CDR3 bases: TGTGCCAGCCAACTAAGCCCTCAGCGGGGGGCTTTCTTT. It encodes CASQLSPQRGAFF.

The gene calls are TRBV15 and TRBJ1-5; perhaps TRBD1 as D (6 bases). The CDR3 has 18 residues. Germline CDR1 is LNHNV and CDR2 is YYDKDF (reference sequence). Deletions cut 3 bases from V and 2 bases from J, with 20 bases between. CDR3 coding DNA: TGTGCCACCAGCAGCACAGTAGGACAGTTTCAGGGCAATCAGCCCCAGCATTTT. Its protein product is CATSSTVGQFQGNQPQHF.

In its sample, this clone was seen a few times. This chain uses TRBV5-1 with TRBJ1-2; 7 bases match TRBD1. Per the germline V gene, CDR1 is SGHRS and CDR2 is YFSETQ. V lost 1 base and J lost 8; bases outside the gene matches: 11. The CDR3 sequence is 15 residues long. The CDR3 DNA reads TGCGCCAGCAGCTTGAGGCCCGACAGGGTTAAGGGCTACACCTTC. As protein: CASSLRPDRVKGYTF.

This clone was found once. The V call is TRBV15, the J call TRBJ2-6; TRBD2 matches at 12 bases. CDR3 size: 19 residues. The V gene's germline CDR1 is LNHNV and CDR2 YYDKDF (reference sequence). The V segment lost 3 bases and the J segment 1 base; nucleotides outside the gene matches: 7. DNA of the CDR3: TGTGCCACCAGCAGTTTAGGACTAGCGGGAAGTTCTGGGGCCAACGTCCTGACTTTC. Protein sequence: CATSSLGLAGSSGANVLTF.

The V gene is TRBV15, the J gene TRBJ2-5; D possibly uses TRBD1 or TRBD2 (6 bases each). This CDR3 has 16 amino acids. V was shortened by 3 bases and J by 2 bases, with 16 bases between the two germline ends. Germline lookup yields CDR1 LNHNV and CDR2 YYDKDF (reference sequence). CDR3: CATSSLGGSLQETQYF. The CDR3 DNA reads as TGTGCCACCAGCAGCCTGGGGGGCAGCCTTCAAGAGACCCAGTACTTC.

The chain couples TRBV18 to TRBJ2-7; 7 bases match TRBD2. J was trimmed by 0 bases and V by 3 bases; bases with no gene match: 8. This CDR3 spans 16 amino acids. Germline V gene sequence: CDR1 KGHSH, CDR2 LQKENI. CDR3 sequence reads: CASSPYGGTSSYEQYF. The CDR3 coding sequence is TGTGCCAGCTCACCTTACGGGGGGACCAGCTCCTACGAGCAGTACTTC.

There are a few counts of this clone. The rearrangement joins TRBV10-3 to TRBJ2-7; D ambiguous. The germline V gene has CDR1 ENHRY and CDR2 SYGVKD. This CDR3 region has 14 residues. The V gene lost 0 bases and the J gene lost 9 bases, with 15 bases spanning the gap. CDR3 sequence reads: CAISESMSAPGQYF. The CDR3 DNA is TGTGCCATCAGTGAGTCCATGAGCGCCCCCGGGCAGTACTTC.

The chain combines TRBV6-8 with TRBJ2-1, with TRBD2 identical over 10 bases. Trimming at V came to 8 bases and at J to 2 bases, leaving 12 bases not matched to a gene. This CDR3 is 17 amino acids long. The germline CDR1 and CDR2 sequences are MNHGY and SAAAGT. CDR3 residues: CASAIVTSGMAYNEQFF. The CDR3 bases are TGTGCCAGCGCCATTGTAACTAGCGGGATGGCCTACAATGAGCAGTTCTTC.

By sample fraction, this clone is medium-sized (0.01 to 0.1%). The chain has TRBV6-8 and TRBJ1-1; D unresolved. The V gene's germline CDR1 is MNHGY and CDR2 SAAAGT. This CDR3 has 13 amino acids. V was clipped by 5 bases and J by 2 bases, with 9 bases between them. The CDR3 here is CASSQTRNTEAFF. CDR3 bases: TGTGCCAGCAGTCAAACGAGAAACACTGAAGCTTTCTTT.

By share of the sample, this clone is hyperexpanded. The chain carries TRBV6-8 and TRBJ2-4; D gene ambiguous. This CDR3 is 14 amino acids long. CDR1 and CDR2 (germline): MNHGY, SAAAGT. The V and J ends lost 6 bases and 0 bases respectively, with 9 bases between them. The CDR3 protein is CASSSDLAKNIQYF. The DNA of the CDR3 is TGTGCCAGCAGCTCTGATTTAGCCAAAAACATTCAGTACTTC.